This TCR beta chain was profiled in a study of blood T cell repertoires in COVID-19. Across the study: Whether acute or convalescent, the COVID-19 samples came from the United States, Italy and Spain.

Measured with immunoSEQ multiplex PCR; TCRdb has only the in-frame clones, and not every one. The data contain some 400,000 clones, approximately 87% of them singletons. CDR3 size: 18 residues. Germline trimming cut 2 bases from V and 0 bases from J; bases unmatched to any gene: 10. Germline loops: CDR1 SGHDT, CDR2 YYEEEE. Adults between about 18 and 95 years of age took part from 24 US areas. Cohorts were assigned according to the clinical history that participants reported. The source of this sequence is a man between 25 and 39 years old who had recovered from COVID-19. Source material: PBMCs or T cells enriched from blood (not recorded which). The rearrangement links TRBV5-6 to TRBJ1-1; 10 nucleotides match TRBD1. The CDR3 reads CASSLVGQGTGVNTEAFF. CDR3 bases: TGTGCCAGCAGCTTAGTGGGACAGGGGACAGGGGTGAACACTGAAGCTTTCTTT. Together with reference TRBV5-6 and TRBJ1-1, the CDR3 gives the full variable domain: DAGVTQSPTHLIKTRGQQVTLRCSPKSGHDTVSWYQQALGQGPQFIFQYYEEEERQRGNFPDRFSGHQFPNYSSELNVNALLLGDSALYLCASSLVGQGTGVNTEAFFGQGTRLTVV.